This T cell receptor (beta chain) stems from a study of CD8+ T cells in alopecia areata. This clone occurred a few times. Sampling of alopecia areata patients yielded lesional scalp punch biopsies as well as peripheral blood. The CDR3 is made up of 16 amino acids. The ends lost 5 bases at V and 2 bases at J; junction bases unmatched: 13. Germline V gene sequence: CDR1 SQVTM, CDR2 ANQGSEA. Extracted RNA was reverse transcribed, and the resulting cDNA served as sequencing template. This table comes from immunoSEQ multiplex PCR, and its TCRdb copy is limited to in-frame clones, with some not included. The sample consists of 130,000 to 150,000 clones, 51% of them appearing once.

This clonotype originated in a human donor with alopecia areata. This chain links TRBV29-1 with TRBJ2-3; 7 positions agree with TRBD2. This specimen consisted of CD4+ T cells sorted from blood, obtained at week 0. Here the CDR3 DNA reads TGCAGCGTTCCCCCCTTGGGAGGGGCCTTCACAGATACGCAGTATTTT. Translated: CSVPPLGGAFTDTQYF.